A selection of T cell receptor beta chains follows, all from one sample in a study of blood T cell repertoires in COVID-19. Clones were read by immunoSEQ multiplex PCR, and TCRdb kept only the in-frame ones, dropping some. The table lists 330,000 or so clones, around 87% of them singletons. Specimen: PBMCs or T cells enriched from blood (not recorded which). The receptors derive from a middle-aged man in a cohort exposed to, infected with or recovered from COVID-19 (not recorded which). The CDR3 runs from the conserved cysteine through the conserved F or W. D genes are given only for firm matches. For some rows the clone size is stated as once, few or many, or as a class when expanded; others skip it.

TRBV5-1	few	TRBD1	TRBJ2-4	CASSLVDRGVPKNIQYF	TGCGCCAGCAGCTTGGTGGACAGGGGTGTTCCCAAAAACATTCAGTACTTC
TRBV10-1	-	TRBD1	TRBJ2-5	CASSGGTGGRETQYF	TGCGCCAGCAGTGGAGGGACAGGGGGCCGAGAGACCCAGTACTTC
TRBV12-3/TRBV12-4	-	-	TRBJ2-1	CASSPRNEQFF	TGTGCCTCCTCCCCTAGGAATGAGCAGTTCTTC
TRBV7-9	-	-	TRBJ1-2	CASSLDRTAHYGYTF	TGTGCCAGCAGCTTAGATAGGACAGCCCACTATGGCTACACCTTC
TRBV27	-	TRBD2	TRBJ2-2	CASSLRWTSTDGELFF	TGTGCCAGCAGTTTAAGATGGACTAGCACTGACGGGGAGCTGTTTTTT
TRBV7-6	-	TRBD2	TRBJ2-1	CASSPYRAGSSYNEQFF	TGTGCCAGCAGCCCGTACCGAGCGGGAAGCTCCTACAATGAGCAGTTCTTC
TRBV23-1	-	-	TRBJ1-1	CASSLSGASKNTEAFF	TGCGCCAGCAGTCTATCGGGGGCATCAAAAAACACTGAAGCTTTCTTT
TRBV5-1	-	-	TRBJ1-1	CASSLPGVANTEAFF	TGCGCCAGCAGCTTGCCGGGGGTAGCAAACACTGAAGCTTTCTTT
TRBV15	-	-	TRBJ2-6	CATSAQGSSGANVLTF	TGTGCCACCAGCGCACAGGGCAGCTCTGGGGCCAACGTCCTGACTTTC
TRBV25-1	-	TRBD2	TRBJ2-5	CASSWGGSGRGETQYF	TGTGCCAGCTCCTGGGGGGGAAGCGGGAGGGGAGAGACCCAGTACTTC
TRBV10-1	-	-	TRBJ2-7	CASRAGDSYEQYF	TGCGCCAGCAGAGCGGGTGATTCCTACGAGCAGTACTTC
TRBV6-1	-	-	TRBJ1-1	CASSVRGTEAFF	TGTGCCAGCAGTGTGCGTGGTACTGAAGCTTTCTTT
TRBV6-5	-	-	TRBJ2-7	CASRSGLGIIYEQYF	TGTGCCAGCAGGTCAGGACTTGGGATCATCTACGAGCAGTACTTC
TRBV7-3	-	TRBD1	TRBJ2-3	CASSSGQGLGDTQYF	TGTGCCAGCAGCTCGGGACAGGGGCTTGGAGATACGCAGTATTTT
TRBV27	-	TRBD2	TRBJ2-7	CASSSRGLAGALSYEQYF	TGTGCCAGCAGTTCTCGCGGACTAGCGGGAGCCCTTTCCTACGAGCAGTACTTC
TRBV3-1/TRBV3-2	-	-	TRBJ2-7	CASSRTDSYEQYF	TGTGCCAGCAGCCGGACAGATTCCTACGAGCAGTACTTC
TRBV5-1	-	-	TRBJ1-3	CASSLTGQLTGNTIYF	TGCGCCAGCAGCTTGACAGGACAGCTGACTGGAAACACCATATATTTT
TRBV5-1	-	-	TRBJ2-2	CASRSGTSDTGELFF	TGCGCCAGCAGGTCAGGGACATCGGACACCGGGGAGCTGTTTTTT
TRBV5-1	-	TRBD1	TRBJ2-3	CASSLGQGWADTQYF	TGCGCCAGCAGCTTAGGACAGGGGTGGGCAGATACGCAGTATTTT
TRBV7-9	-	-	TRBJ1-4	CASSLAGSPNEKLFF	TGTGCCAGCAGCTTAGCGGGCAGTCCTAATGAAAAACTGTTTTTT
TRBV9	-	-	TRBJ1-1	CASSVEVQNTEAFF	TGTGCCAGCAGCGTAGAAGTACAAAACACTGAAGCTTTCTTT
TRBV21-1	few	-	TRBJ1-6	CASILTGANSPLHF	TGTGCCAGCATCTTGACAGGGGCGAATTCACCCCTCCACTTT
TRBV7-8	-	TRBD2	TRBJ2-7	CASSLGTSGSYEQYF	TGTGCCAGCAGCTTAGGCACTAGCGGGAGCTACGAGCAGTACTTC
TRBV3-1/TRBV3-2	-	-	TRBJ2-1	CASSQGLGVNEQFF	TGTGCCAGCAGCCAAGGACTAGGAGTTAATGAGCAGTTCTTC
TRBV28	-	TRBD1	TRBJ1-1	CASSLPGQGQGTEAFF	TGTGCCAGCAGTTTACCGGGACAGGGGCAGGGCACTGAAGCTTTCTTT
TRBV4-1	-	TRBD2	TRBJ2-3	CASSQVGTRANTQYF	TGCGCCAGCAGCCAAGTAGGGACTAGAGCTAATACGCAGTATTTT
TRBV30	-	-	TRBJ1-6	CAWSVSGSPLHF	TGTGCCTGGAGTGTATCCGGGTCACCCCTCCACTTT
TRBV14	-	TRBD1	TRBJ1-2	CASSARTGGFYGYTF	TGTGCCAGCAGCGCGCGGACAGGGGGATTTTATGGCTACACCTTC
TRBV15	-	TRBD1	TRBJ2-1	CATSRTGGIGNEQFF	TGTGCCACCAGCAGGACAGGGGGGATCGGCAATGAGCAGTTCTTC
TRBV11-2	-	-	TRBJ1-5	CASSLEGHGQPQHF	TGTGCCAGCAGCTTGGAGGGGCATGGTCAGCCCCAGCATTTT
TRBV28	-	-	TRBJ1-1	CASTGEVLTGHLGRGDTEAFF	TGTGCCAGCACCGGCGAGGTGTTAACAGGACACCTGGGTCGTGGGGACACTGAAGCTTTCTTT
TRBV3-1/TRBV3-2	once	-	TRBJ2-7	CASSQRTVTYEQYF	TGTGCCAGCAGCCAACGGACAGTCACCTACGAGCAGTACTTC
TRBV30	-	TRBD1	TRBJ1-6	CAWSVLAGTGTSPLHF	TGTGCCTGGAGTGTACTAGCGGGGACAGGGACATCACCCCTCCACTTT
TRBV12-5	once	-	TRBJ1-1	CASGDGQSLNTEAFF	TGTGCTAGTGGTGACGGACAGAGTTTGAACACTGAAGCTTTCTTT
TRBV18	-	-	TRBJ1-3	CASSPIEGFGGNTIYF	TGTGCCAGCTCACCTATCGAGGGCTTCGGTGGAAACACCATATATTTT
TRBV5-4	-	TRBD1	TRBJ2-5	CASSYVGQGQETQYF	TGTGCCAGCAGCTACGTAGGACAGGGCCAAGAGACCCAGTACTTC
TRBV7-9	-	TRBD1	TRBJ1-4	CASSYRGLDEKLFF	TGTGCCAGCAGCTACAGGGGGCTCGATGAAAAACTGTTTTTT
TRBV2	-	TRBD1	TRBJ2-6	CASSKTGAGANVLTF	TGTGCCAGCAGCAAAACAGGGGCTGGGGCCAACGTCCTGACTTTC
TRBV28	-	TRBD2	TRBJ2-1	CASIQLAGGSNEQFF	TGTGCCAGCATCCAACTAGCGGGAGGGTCCAATGAGCAGTTCTTC
TRBV4-2	-	TRBD2	TRBJ2-3	CASSQVLAGGPTDTQYF	TGTGCCAGCAGCCAAGTGTTAGCGGGAGGACCCACAGATACGCAGTATTTT
TRBV27	few	-	TRBJ1-2	CASSWGEGNGYTF	TGTGCCAGCAGTTGGGGAGAGGGAAATGGCTACACCTTC
TRBV3-1/TRBV3-2	-	-	TRBJ1-1	CASSQRRGRLNTEAFF	TGTGCCAGCAGCCAAAGAAGAGGGAGGTTGAACACTGAAGCTTTCTTT
TRBV9	-	TRBD1	TRBJ1-4	CASSTLGQEGEKLFF	TGTGCCAGCAGCACCCTAGGACAGGAAGGAGAAAAACTGTTTTTT
TRBV7-2	-	-	TRBJ1-6	CASSVGLAGRSPLHF	TGTGCCAGCAGCGTAGGGTTGGCGGGGAGGTCACCCCTCCACTTT
TRBV6-5	-	TRBD1	TRBJ1-3	CASSGQVGNTIYF	TGTGCCAGCAGCGGACAGGTCGGAAACACCATATATTTT
TRBV7-9	-	TRBD1	TRBJ1-1	CASSSRAGGNTEAFF	TGTGCCAGCAGCTCCAGGGCAGGGGGTAACACTGAAGCTTTCTTT
TRBV6-4	-	TRBD2	TRBJ2-2	CASKMGLAGPTGELFF	TGTGCCAGCAAGATGGGGCTAGCGGGCCCCACCGGGGAGCTGTTTTTT
TRBV7-3	-	TRBD1	TRBJ1-4	CASSLTPIQGGEKLFF	TGTGCCAGCAGCTTAACGCCGATCCAGGGGGGTGAAAAACTGTTTTTT
TRBV18	-	-	TRBJ2-3	CASSPRVARADTQYF	TGTGCCAGCTCACCACGGGTAGCGCGCGCAGATACGCAGTATTTT
TRBV5-6	-	-	TRBJ1-5	CASSLAQNQPQHF	TGTGCCAGCAGCTTGGCCCAGAATCAGCCCCAGCATTTT
TRBV7-3	-	TRBD2	TRBJ2-2	CASSLSGSTTGELFF	TGTGCCAGCAGCTTAAGCGGGAGTACGACCGGGGAGCTGTTTTTT